This T cell receptor (beta chain) is drawn from a study of blood T cells in healthy people across ages. Study in general: Capturing about one barcoded beta molecule per two T cells was achieved by template switching.

As concerns this clonotype: Its target is not known.

General observations from the study: Researchers report that TCR beta diversity correlated strongly with naive T cell percentage.

This CDR3 contains 15 residues. The V segment lost 2 bases and the J segment 3 bases; nucleotides outside the gene matches: 8. Germline CDR1 and CDR2: SQVTM and ANQGSEA. Using a J-beta primer mix together with a sample-barcoded 5' primer, a second PCR was run for about 6 to 12 cycles. Each CDR3 protein is one row after TCRdb ran MiXCR on the 5' RACE reads. There are around 400,000 distinct CDR3 sequences in the sample; approximately 51% occur only once, and under 60% lies in the top ten. Sample: blood. The receptor comes from a man in his fifties or sixties in good health. The chain uses TRBV29-1 and TRBJ2-7; TRBD1 matches 9 bases. The CDR3 sequence is CSVELGTGSGYEQYF. For the CDR3, the DNA is TGCAGCGTTGAACTCGGGACAGGGTCGGGCTACGAGCAGTACTTC.